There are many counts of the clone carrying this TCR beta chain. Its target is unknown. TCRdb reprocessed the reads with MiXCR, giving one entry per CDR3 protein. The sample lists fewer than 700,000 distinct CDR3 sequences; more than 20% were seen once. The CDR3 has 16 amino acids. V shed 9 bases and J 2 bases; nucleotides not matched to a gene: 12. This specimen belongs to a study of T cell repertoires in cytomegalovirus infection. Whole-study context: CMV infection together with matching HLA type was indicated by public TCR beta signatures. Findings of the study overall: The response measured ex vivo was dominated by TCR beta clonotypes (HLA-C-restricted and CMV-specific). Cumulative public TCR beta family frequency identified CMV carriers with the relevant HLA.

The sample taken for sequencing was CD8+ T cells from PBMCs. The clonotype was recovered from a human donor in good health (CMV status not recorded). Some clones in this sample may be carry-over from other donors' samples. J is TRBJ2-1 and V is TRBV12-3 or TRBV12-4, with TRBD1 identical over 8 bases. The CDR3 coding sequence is TGTGCCAGTTCCCCCCAAGGGACAGGAGCCTACAATGAGCAGTTCTTC. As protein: CASSPQGTGAYNEQFF.